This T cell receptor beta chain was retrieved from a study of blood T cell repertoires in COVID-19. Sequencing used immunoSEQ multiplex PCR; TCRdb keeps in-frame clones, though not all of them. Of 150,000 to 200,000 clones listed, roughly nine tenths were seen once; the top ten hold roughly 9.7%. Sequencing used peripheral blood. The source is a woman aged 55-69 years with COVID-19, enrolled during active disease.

CDR3 sequence: CAISVSQGNQPQHF. The CDR3 region has the DNA TGTGCCATCAGTGTGAGTCAGGGCAATCAGCCCCAGCATTTT. The chain carries TRBV10-3 and TRBJ1-5, with no clear D. This CDR3 is built from 14 residues. Germline-derived CDR1 and CDR2 are ENHRY and SYGVKD. The ends were cut back, 4 bases at V and 2 bases at J, with 9 bases in the middle.